What follows is one T cell receptor beta chain and its context. Its antigen is not yet known. No much larger clone exists at a distance of one base, and base qualities are not known. TCRbeta CDR3 regions were amplified from genomic DNA using the immunoSEQ Assay, a bias-controlled multiplex PCR. Processing in the source paper ran as follows. The number of nucleated cells in each sample was estimated from the amplification of reference gene primers within the assay. Sequence reads were collapsed and filtered to measure the absolute abundance of every unique TCRbeta CDR3 rearrangement. For each sample, productive Simpson clonality was calculated by taking the square root of Simpson's diversity index across productive rearrangements. In TCRdb, the immuneACCESS table is reduced to in-frame sequences with V and J assigned. These tables do not hold every clone; where another copy was compared, an unresolved V gene accounts for under half, and the others remain unexplained. V, J and clone size are those of that table, while D and trimming were read from the DNA. For this sample there are hundreds of thousands of clones; 90% to 95% appear just once. The ten top clones hold under 3.5% of the sample.

The data stem from a study of blood T cell repertoires in COVID-19 (dated by TCRdb to about 2020). In terms of the full investigation: The collaborator samples originated in the United States, Italy and Spain and spanned the acute and convalescent phases of COVID-19. HLA class I and class II types, where available, came from metadata supplied by the sample provider rather than from assay-based typing. The material from the prospective study consisted of cDNA or gDNA derived from T cells, B-cell-depleted T cells, or PBMCs. Nearly every sample came with metadata listing a de-identified subject ID, COVID-19 status, age in years and sex. The repertoires were released in a freely available public database meant as a resource for research on the immune response to SARS-CoV-2. The samples were drawn from two sources: the first 160 participants of the ongoing ImmuneRACE study, and fewer than 1,500 subjects contributed by 6 global collaborators. Subjects who had been exposed to COVID-19, were actively infected with it, or had recovered from it provided the deeply sampled blood TCRbeta repertoires that made up the dataset. What the work shows at the level of the full study, not this receptor alone: Clinical and demographic metadata were provided uncurated, with the amount varying by source and participant.

Another Seattle source contributed samples from volunteer blood donors who had recovered from COVID-19. The collaborating institutions used their own protocols to collect whole blood in K2EDTA tubes. For TCRbeta analysis, collaborators shipped samples in one of three forms: frozen whole blood, isolated PBMCs, or DNA extracted from either of those sample types. A distance of 7 bases separates the germline ends of V and J, which lose 0 bases and 7 bases respectively. The germline V gene encodes CDR1 MNHEY and CDR2 SVGAGI. The CDR3 contains 13 residues, cysteine and phenylalanine counted. Only the CDR3 part of the read is kept: 39 bases, read in frame from the first base.

This sequence originates from a woman aged 18-29 years who had recovered from COVID-19. Specimen: peripheral blood. The rearranged chain carries TRBV6-5 and TRBJ2-1; TRBD1 is a possible D gene, resting on 5 matching bases. The CDR3: CASSYSRGNEQFF. The sequenced DNA is TGTGCCAGCAGTTACTCAAGGGGAAATGAGCAGTTCTTC.